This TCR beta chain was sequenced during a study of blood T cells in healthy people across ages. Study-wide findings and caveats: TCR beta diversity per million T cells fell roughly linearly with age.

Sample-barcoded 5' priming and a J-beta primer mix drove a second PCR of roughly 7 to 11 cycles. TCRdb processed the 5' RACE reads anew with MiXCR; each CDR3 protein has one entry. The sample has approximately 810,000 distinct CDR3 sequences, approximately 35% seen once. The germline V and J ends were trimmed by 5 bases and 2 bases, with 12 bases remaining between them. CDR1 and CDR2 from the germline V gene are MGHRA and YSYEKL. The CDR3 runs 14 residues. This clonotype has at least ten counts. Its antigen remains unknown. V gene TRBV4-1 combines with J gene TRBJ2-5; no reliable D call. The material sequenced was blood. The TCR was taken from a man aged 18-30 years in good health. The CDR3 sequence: CASSAKNGQETQYF. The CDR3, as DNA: TGCGCCAGCAGCGCCAAGAACGGACAAGAGACCCAGTACTTC.